A selection of T cell receptor beta chains follows, all from one sample in a study of control samples from healthy donors and cancer patients. Clones were read by immunoSEQ multiplex PCR, and TCRdb kept only the in-frame ones, dropping some. This sample has 150,000 to 200,000 clones, with nearly 90% found just once. Sequencing was carried out using blood. The source of these receptors is a woman between 50 and 59 years old in good health. The CDR3 runs from the conserved cysteine through the conserved F or W. A D gene is named only where the DNA matches it firmly. Some rows have no size entry. The others give once, few or many, or a class for an expanded clone.

>TRBJ2-7|NA|TRBD2|TRBV20-1
CSAERDYEQYF
TGCAGTGCGGAGCGGGACTACGAGCAGTACTTC
>TRBJ1-3|once|TRBD1|TRBV27
CASRGTGSGNTIYF
TGTGCCAGCAGAGGGACAGGCTCTGGAAACACCATATATTTT
>TRBJ2-3|NA|NA|TRBV7-9
CASSLGDVPQYF
TGTGCCAGCAGCTTAGGCGATGTCCCTCAGTATTTT
>TRBJ2-3|NA|NA|TRBV30
CAWSVLAQGDTQYF
TGTGCCTGGAGTGTGTTAGCCCAGGGAGATACGCAGTATTTT
>TRBJ1-2|NA|TRBD1|TRBV30
CAWSSASRGPNYGYTF
TGTGCCTGGAGTAGCGCGTCCAGGGGGCCTAACTATGGCTACACCTTC
>TRBJ1-1|once|NA|TRBV21-1
CASSNGAAEAFF
TGTGCCAGCAGCAACGGTGCAGCCGAAGCTTTCTTT
>TRBJ1-2|NA|NA|TRBV4-2
CASSQDTNYGYTF
TGTGCCAGCAGCCAAGACACAAACTATGGCTACACCTTC
>TRBJ1-5|NA|NA|TRBV4-1
CASTSGQGIGQPQHF
TGCGCCAGCACCTCAGGGCAGGGTATTGGTCAGCCCCAGCATTTT
>TRBJ1-2|NA|TRBD1|TRBV11-1
CASSFRGIGTHGYTF
TGTGCCAGCAGCTTCAGGGGGATCGGGACTCACGGCTACACCTTC
>TRBJ2-2|NA|TRBD2|TRBV19
CASSTGLAGATGELFF
TGTGCCAGTAGTACTGGACTAGCGGGGGCTACCGGGGAGCTGTTTTTT
>TRBJ2-1|NA|TRBD2|TRBV4-1
CASSQDEGLAGYNEQFF
TGCGCCAGCAGCCAAGATGAGGGTCTAGCGGGTTACAATGAGCAGTTCTTC
>TRBJ1-6|NA|TRBD1|TRBV7-9
CASSLGQGHSPLHF
TGTGCCAGCAGCTTGGGACAGGGTCATTCACCCCTCCACTTT
>TRBJ2-2|NA|NA|TRBV18
CASSLYGVSTGELFF
TGTGCCAGCTCACTATATGGGGTGAGCACCGGGGAGCTGTTTTTT
>TRBJ1-6|few|NA|TRBV14
CASSRSRGRGDSPLHF
TGTGCCAGCAGCCGGAGTCGGGGACGTGGGGATTCACCCCTCCACTTT
>TRBJ2-7|few|TRBD1|TRBV24-1
CATAEQGHEQYF
TGTGCCACAGCTGAACAGGGGCACGAGCAGTACTTC
>TRBJ1-6|NA|TRBD1|TRBV5-4
CASSSSGTGDSPLHF
TGTGCCAGCAGCTCCTCCGGGACAGGGGATTCACCCCTCCACTTT
>TRBJ2-3|NA|NA|TRBV5-1
CASSLGSDTQYF
TGCGCCAGCAGCTTGGGGTCAGATACGCAGTATTTT
>TRBJ2-2|NA|TRBD2|TRBV5-1
CASRNVAGGGTGELFF
TGCGCCAGCAGAAATGTAGCGGGGGGCGGAACCGGGGAGCTGTTTTTT
>TRBJ2-3|NA|NA|TRBV4-1
CASSQEAGPWTQYF
TGCGCCAGCAGCCAAGAGGCAGGGCCGTGGACGCAGTATTTT
>TRBJ2-7|NA|TRBD1|TRBV7-8
CASSWRQGAAPYEQYF
TGTGCCAGCAGCTGGAGACAGGGTGCTGCGCCCTACGAGCAGTACTTC
>TRBJ1-4|NA|NA|TRBV4-1
CASSQRTALATNEKLFF
TGCGCCAGCAGCCAAAGGACAGCTCTTGCAACTAATGAAAAACTGTTTTTT
>TRBJ2-1|NA|TRBD2|TRBV7-2
CASSLSTSGRANEQFF
TGTGCCAGCAGCTTATCGACTAGCGGGAGGGCCAATGAGCAGTTCTTC
>TRBJ2-1|NA|NA|TRBV6-2/TRBV6-3
CASSWGGRSGLSYNEQFF
TGTGCCAGCAGTTGGGGGGGGCGTAGCGGCCTATCCTACAATGAGCAGTTCTTC
>TRBJ1-1|NA|NA|TRBV5-1
CASSLDGWGTEAFF
TGCGCCAGCAGCTTGGACGGGTGGGGCACTGAAGCTTTCTTT
>TRBJ2-7|NA|NA|TRBV6-2/TRBV6-3
CASSAAYEQYF
TGTGCCAGCAGCGCCGCCTACGAGCAGTACTTC
>TRBJ1-5|NA|TRBD1|TRBV9
CASSADRDQPQHF
TGTGCCAGCAGCGCCGACAGGGACCAGCCCCAGCATTTT
>TRBJ1-6|once|NA|TRBV27
CASSLGGQLTYNSPLHF
TGTGCCAGCAGCTTGGGGGGGCAGCTCACTTATAATTCACCCCTCCACTTT
>TRBJ1-1|once|TRBD1|TRBV28
CAGTGTGSSEAFF
TGTGCCGGAACCGGGACAGGGTCATCTGAAGCTTTCTTT
>TRBJ1-4|NA|TRBD1|TRBV3-1/TRBV3-2
CASSLTGTALATNEKLFF
TGTGCCAGCAGCTTGACCGGGACAGCCCTTGCAACTAATGAAAAACTGTTTTTT
>TRBJ1-2|once|NA|TRBV6-5
CASRLTGFNYGYTF
TGTGCCAGCAGGCTCACAGGGTTTAACTATGGCTACACCTTC
>TRBJ1-2|NA|TRBD1|TRBV5-6
CASSVGDSVYGYTF
TGTGCCAGCAGCGTGGGGGACAGCGTCTATGGCTACACCTTC
>TRBJ1-6|NA|NA|TRBV5-4
CASSLRQGSSPLHF
TGTGCCAGCAGCTTGAGGCAGGGGAGTTCACCCCTCCACTTT
>TRBJ1-1|NA|NA|TRBV15
CATSRDRARLEAFF
TGTGCCACCAGCAGAGATCGCGCCCGACTGGAGGCTTTCTTT
>TRBJ1-1|NA|TRBD1|TRBV7-9
CASSPNRGSIAFF
TGTGCCAGCAGCCCAAACAGGGGGTCGATCGCTTTCTTT
>TRBJ1-1|NA|NA|TRBV3-1/TRBV3-2
CASSQAGGRSEAFF
TGTGCCAGCAGCCAAGCCGGGGGTAGGTCTGAAGCTTTCTTT